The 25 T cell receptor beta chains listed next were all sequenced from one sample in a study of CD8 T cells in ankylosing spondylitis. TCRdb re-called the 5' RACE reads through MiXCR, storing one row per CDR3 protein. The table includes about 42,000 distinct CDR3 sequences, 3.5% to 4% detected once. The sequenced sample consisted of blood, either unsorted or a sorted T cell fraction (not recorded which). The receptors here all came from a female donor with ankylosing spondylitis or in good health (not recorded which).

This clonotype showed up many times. The CDR3 nucleotides are TGTGCCAGCAGCGGAAAACGAGGGGGAGTCGACGATGAAGCTTTCTTT. Translation: CASSGKRGGVDDEAFF. The chain has TRBV9 and TRBJ1-1; tentatively, D is TRBD1 (6 bases). There are 16 residues in the CDR3. Looked up from germline, CDR1 is SGDLS and CDR2 is YYNGEE. Trimming shortened V by 3 bases and J by 7 bases, and 22 bases separated the two germline ends.

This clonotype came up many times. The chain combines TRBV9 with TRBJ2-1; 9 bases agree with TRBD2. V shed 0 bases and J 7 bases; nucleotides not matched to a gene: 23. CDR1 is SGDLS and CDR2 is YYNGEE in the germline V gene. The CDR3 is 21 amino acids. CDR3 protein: CASSVELGRVGGGASRNEQFF. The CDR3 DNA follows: TGTGCCAGCAGCGTAGAGTTGGGTCGGGTCGGCGGGGGGGCTTCTCGGAATGAGCAGTTCTTC.

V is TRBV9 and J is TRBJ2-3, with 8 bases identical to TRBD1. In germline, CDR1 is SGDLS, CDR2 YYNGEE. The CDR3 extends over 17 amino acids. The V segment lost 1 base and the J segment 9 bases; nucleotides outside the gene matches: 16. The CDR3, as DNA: TGTGCCAGCAGCGTATTCGACAGGGGCCCTGGAGGCAGGACGCAGTATTTT. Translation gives CASSVFDRGPGGRTQYF.

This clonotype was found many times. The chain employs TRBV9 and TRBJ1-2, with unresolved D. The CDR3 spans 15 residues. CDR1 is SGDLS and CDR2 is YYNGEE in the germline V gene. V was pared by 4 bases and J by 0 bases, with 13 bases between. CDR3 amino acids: CASSFGEGSNYGYTF. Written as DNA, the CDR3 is TGTGCCAGCAGCTTCGGGGAGGGATCTAACTATGGCTACACCTTC.

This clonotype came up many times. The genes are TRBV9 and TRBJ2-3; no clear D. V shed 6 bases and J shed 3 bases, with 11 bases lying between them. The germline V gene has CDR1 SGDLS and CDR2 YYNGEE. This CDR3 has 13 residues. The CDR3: CASTLDQTDTQYF. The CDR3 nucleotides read TGTGCCAGCACCCTAGATCAGACAGATACGCAGTATTTT. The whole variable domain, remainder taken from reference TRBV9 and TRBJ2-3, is DSGVTQTPKHLITATGQRVTLRCSPRSGDLSVYWYQQSLDQGLQFLIQYYNGEERAKGNILERFSAQQFPDLHSELNLSSLELGDSALYFCASTLDQTDTQYFGPGTRLTVL.

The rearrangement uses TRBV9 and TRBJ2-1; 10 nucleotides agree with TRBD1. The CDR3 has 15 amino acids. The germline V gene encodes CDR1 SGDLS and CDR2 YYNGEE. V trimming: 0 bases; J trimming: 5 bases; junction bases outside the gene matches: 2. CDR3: CASSVVGQGHNEQFF. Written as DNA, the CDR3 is TGTGCCAGCAGCGTAGTGGGACAGGGGCACAATGAGCAGTTCTTC.

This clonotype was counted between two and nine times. Here the CDR3 reads CASSPDSKFNEQFF. In nucleotides, the CDR3 is TGTGCCAGCAGCCCCGACTCCAAATTCAATGAGCAGTTCTTC. V and J are TRBV9 and TRBJ2-1; D gene ambiguous. Germline V lookup: CDR1 SGDLS, CDR2 YYNGEE. The CDR3 length is 14 residues. Trimming pared 4 bases from V and 6 bases from J, leaving 14 bases between.

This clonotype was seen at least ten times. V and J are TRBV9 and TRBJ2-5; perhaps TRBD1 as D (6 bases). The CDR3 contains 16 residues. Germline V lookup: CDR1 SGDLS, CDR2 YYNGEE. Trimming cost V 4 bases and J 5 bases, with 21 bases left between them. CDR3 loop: CASSPQQGLGSETQYF. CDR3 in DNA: TGTGCCAGCAGCCCCCAGCAGGGGCTGGGGTCGGAGACCCAGTACTTC.

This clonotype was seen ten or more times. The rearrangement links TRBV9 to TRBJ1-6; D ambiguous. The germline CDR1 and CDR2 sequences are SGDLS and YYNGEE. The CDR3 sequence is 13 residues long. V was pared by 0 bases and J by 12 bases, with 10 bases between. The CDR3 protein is CASSVVSPGPLHF. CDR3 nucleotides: TGTGCCAGCAGCGTAGTCTCCCCGGGACCCCTCCACTTT.

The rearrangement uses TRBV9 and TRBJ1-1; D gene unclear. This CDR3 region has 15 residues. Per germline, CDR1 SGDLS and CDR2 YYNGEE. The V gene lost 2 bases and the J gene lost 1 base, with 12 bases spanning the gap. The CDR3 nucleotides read TGTGCCAGCAGCGTCGATGGTAGTAAGAACACTGAAGCTTTCTTT. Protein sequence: CASSVDGSKNTEAFF.

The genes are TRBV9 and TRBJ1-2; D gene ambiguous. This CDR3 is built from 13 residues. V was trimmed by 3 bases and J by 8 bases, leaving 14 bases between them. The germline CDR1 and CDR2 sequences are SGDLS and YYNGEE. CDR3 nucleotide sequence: TGTGCCAGCAGCGCCACCCCTCGGTTAGGCTACACCTTC. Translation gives CASSATPRLGYTF.

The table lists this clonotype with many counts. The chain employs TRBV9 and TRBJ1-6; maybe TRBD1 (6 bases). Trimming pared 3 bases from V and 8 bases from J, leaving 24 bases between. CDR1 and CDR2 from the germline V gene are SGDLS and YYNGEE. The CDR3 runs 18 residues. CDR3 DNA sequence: TGTGCCAGCAGCGCCAGTTCACAGGGAAAGCTTGATGATTCACCCCTCCACTTT. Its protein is CASSASSQGKLDDSPLHF.

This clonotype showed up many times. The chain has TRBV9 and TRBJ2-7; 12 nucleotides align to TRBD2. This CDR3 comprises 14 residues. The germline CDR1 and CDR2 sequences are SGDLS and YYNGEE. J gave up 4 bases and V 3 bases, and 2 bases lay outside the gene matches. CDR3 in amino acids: CASSAGLAGYEQYF. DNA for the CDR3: TGTGCCAGCAGCGCAGGACTAGCGGGATACGAGCAGTACTTC.

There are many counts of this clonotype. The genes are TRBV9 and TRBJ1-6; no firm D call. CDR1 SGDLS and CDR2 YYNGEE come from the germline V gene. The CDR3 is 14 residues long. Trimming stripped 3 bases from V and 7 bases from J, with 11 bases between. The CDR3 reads CASSAAYGNSPLHF. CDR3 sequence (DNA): TGTGCCAGCAGCGCGGCTTATGGAAATTCACCCCTCCACTTT.

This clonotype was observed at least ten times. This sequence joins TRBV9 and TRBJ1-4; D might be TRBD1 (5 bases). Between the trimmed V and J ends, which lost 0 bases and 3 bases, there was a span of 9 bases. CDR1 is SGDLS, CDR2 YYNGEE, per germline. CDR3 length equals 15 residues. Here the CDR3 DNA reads TGTGCCAGCAGCGTAGATCAGGGTCCTAATGAAAAACTGTTTTTT. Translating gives CASSVDQGPNEKLFF.

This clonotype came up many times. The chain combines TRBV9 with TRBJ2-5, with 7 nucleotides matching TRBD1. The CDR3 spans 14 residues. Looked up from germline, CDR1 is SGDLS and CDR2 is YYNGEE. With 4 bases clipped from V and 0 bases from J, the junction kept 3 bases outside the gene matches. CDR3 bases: TGTGCCAGCAGCCCCACAGGGGACCAAGAGACCCAGTACTTC. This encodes CASSPTGDQETQYF. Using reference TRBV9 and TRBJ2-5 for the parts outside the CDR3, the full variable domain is DSGVTQTPKHLITATGQRVTLRCSPRSGDLSVYWYQQSLDQGLQFLIQYYNGEERAKGNILERFSAQQFPDLHSELNLSSLELGDSALYFCASSPTGDQETQYFGPGTRLLVL.

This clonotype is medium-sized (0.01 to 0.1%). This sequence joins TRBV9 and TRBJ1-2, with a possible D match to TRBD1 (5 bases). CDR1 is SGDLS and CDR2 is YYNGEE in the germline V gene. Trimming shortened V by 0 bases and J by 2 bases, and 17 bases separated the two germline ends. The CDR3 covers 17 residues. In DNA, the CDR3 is TGTGCCAGCAGCGTAGCCCCCCAGGGTCCGACCAACTATGGCTACACCTTC. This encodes CASSVAPQGPTNYGYTF.

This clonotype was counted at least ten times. CDR3 coding DNA: TGTGCCAGCAGCGTAGGCCCCTCCCGGGGGGCCAATGAGCAGTTCTTC. Amino acids: CASSVGPSRGANEQFF. The gene calls are TRBV9 and TRBJ2-1; D perhaps matches TRBD2 (7 bases). V was cut by 0 bases and J by 6 bases, with 16 bases left in between. The CDR3 has 16 amino acids. CDR1 and CDR2 from the germline V gene are SGDLS and YYNGEE.

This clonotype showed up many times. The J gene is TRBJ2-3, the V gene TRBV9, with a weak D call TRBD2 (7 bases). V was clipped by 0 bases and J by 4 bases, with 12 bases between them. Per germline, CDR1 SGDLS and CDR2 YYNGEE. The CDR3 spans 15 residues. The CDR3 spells CASSVAGGRADTQYF. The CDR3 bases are TGTGCCAGCAGCGTAGCGGGGGGCAGGGCAGATACGCAGTATTTT. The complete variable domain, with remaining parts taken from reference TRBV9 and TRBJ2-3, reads DSGVTQTPKHLITATGQRVTLRCSPRSGDLSVYWYQQSLDQGLQFLIQYYNGEERAKGNILERFSAQQFPDLHSELNLSSLELGDSALYFCASSVAGGRADTQYFGPGTRLTVL.

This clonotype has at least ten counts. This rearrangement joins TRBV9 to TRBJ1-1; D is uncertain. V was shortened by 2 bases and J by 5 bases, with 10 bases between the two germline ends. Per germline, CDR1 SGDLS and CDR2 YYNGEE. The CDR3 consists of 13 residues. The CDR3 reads CASSVQTKTEAFF. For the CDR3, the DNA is TGTGCCAGCAGCGTTCAAACAAAAACTGAAGCTTTCTTT.

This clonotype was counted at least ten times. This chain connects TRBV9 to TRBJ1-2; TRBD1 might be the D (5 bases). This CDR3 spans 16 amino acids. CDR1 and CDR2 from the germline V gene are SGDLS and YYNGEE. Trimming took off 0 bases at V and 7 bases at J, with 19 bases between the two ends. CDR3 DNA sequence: TGTGCCAGCAGCGTAGGTGTCGGTAAGGACACGGCTGGCTACACCTTC. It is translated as CASSVGVGKDTAGYTF.

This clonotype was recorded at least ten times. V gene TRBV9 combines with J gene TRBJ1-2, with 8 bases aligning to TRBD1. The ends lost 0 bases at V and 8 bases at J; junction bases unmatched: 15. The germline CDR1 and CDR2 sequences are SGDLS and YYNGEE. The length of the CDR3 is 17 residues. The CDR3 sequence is CASSVAPRQGPEGGYTF. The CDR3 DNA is TGTGCCAGCAGCGTAGCTCCCCGACAGGGGCCGGAGGGCGGCTACACCTTC.

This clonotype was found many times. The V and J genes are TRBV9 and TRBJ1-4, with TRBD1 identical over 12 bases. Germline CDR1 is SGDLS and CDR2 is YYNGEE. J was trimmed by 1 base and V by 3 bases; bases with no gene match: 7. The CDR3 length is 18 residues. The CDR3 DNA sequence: TGTGCCAGCAGCGAGGGGACAGGGGGCTTTGGAACTAATGAAAAACTGTTTTTT. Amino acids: CASSEGTGGFGTNEKLFF.

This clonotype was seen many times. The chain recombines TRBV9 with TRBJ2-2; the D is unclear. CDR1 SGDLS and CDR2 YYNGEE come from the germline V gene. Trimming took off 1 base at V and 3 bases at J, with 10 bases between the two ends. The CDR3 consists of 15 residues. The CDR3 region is CASSVTDGDTGELFF. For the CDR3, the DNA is TGTGCCAGCAGCGTAACAGATGGGGACACCGGGGAGCTGTTTTTT. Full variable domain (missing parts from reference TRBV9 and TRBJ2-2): DSGVTQTPKHLITATGQRVTLRCSPRSGDLSVYWYQQSLDQGLQFLIQYYNGEERAKGNILERFSAQQFPDLHSELNLSSLELGDSALYFCASSVTDGDTGELFFGEGSRLTVL.

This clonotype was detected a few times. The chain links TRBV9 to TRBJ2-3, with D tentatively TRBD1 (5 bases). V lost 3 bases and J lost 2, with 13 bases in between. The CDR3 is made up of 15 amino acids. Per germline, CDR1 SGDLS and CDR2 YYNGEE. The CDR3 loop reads CASSARVVPTDTQYF. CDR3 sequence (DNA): TGTGCCAGCAGCGCCAGGGTAGTTCCCACAGATACGCAGTATTTT.